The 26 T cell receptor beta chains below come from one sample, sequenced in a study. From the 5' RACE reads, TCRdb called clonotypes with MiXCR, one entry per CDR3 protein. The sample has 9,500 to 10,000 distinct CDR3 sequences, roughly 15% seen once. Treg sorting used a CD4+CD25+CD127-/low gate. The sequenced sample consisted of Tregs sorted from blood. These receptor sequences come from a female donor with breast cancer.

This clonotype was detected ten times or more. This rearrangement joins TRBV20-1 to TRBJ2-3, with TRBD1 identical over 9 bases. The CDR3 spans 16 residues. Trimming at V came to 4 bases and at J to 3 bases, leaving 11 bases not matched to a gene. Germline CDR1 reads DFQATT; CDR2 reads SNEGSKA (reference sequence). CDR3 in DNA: TGCAGTGCTAAGGGCTCTGGGACAGGGTATACAGATACGCAGTATTTT. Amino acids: CSAKGSGTGYTDTQYF.

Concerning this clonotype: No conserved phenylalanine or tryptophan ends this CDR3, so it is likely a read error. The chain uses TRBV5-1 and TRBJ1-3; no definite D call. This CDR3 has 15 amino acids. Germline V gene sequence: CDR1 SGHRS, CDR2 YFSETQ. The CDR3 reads CASSLSGETGNIIYV. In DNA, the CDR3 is TGCGCCAGCAGCTTATCCGGGGAAACTGGAAACATCATATATGTT.

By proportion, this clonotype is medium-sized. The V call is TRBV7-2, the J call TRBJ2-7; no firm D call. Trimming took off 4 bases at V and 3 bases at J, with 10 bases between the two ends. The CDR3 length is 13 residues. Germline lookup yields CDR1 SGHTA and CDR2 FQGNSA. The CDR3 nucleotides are TGTGCCAGCAGCTCAGGACCCAACTACGAGCAGTACTTC. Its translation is CASSSGPNYEQYF.

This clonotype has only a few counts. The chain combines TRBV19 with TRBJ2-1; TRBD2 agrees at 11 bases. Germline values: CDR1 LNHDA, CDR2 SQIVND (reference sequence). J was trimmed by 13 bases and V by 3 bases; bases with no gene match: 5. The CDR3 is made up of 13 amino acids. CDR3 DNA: TGTGCCAGTAGTATGGGGACTAGCGGAGGTCAGTTCTTC. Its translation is CASSMGTSGGQFF.

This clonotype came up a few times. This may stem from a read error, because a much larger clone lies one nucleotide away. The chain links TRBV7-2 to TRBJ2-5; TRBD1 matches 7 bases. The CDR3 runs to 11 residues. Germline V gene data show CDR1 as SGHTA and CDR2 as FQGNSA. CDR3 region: CATRDRETQDF. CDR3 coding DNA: TGTGCCACACGGGACAGAGAGACCCAGGACTTC. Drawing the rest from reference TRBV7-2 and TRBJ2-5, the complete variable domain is GAGVSQSPSNKVTEKGKDVELRCDPISGHTALYWYRQSLGQGLEFLIYFQGNSAPDKSGLPSDRFSAERTGGSVSTLTIQRTQQEDSAVYLCATRDRETQDFGPGTRLLVL.

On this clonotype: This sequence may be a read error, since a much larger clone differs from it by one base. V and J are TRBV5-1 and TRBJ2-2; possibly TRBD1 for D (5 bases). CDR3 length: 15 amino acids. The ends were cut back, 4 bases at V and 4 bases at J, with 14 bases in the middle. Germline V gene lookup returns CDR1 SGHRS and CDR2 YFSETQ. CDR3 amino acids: CASSGWQGCTGELFF. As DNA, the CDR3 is TGCGCCAGCAGCGGGTGGCAGGGATGCACCGGGGAGCTGTTTTTT.

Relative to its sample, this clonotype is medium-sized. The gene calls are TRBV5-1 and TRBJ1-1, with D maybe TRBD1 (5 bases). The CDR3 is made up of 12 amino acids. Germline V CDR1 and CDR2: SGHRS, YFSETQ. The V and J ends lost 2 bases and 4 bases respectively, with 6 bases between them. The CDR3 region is CASSFGGTEAFF. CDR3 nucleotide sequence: TGCGCCAGCAGCTTTGGGGGCACTGAAGCTTTCTTT.

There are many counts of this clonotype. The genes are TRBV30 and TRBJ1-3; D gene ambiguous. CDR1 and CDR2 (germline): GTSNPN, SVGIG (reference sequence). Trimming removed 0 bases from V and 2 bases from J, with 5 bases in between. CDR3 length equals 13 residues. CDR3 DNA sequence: TGTGCCTGGAGTGTAGGAGCTGGAAACACCATATATTTT. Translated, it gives CAWSVGAGNTIYF.

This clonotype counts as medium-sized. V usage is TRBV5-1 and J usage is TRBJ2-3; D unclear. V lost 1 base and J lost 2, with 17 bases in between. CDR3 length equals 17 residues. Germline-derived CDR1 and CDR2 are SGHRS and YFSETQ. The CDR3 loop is CASSLSDSTRHTDTQYF. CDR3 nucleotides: TGCGCCAGCAGCTTGAGTGACTCCACCCGCCACACAGATACGCAGTATTTT.

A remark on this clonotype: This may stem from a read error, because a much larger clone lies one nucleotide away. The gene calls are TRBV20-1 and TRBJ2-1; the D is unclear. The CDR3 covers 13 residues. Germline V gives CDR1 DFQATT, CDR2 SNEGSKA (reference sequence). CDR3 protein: CSANVVTYNERFF. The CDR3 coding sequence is TGCAGTGCCAACGTGGTTACCTACAATGAGCGGTTCTTC.

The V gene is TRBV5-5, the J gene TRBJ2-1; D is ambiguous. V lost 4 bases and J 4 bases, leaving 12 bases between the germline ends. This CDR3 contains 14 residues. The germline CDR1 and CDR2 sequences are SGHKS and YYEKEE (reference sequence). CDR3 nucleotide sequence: TGTGCCAGCAGCCCTAACCGAGAGTACAATGAGCAGTTCTTC. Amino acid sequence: CASSPNREYNEQFF.

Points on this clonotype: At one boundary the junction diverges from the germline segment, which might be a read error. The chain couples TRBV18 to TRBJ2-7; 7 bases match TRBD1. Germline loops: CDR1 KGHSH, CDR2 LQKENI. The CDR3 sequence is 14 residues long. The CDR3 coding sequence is TGTGCCAGCTCTCCACAGGGGACACGGGCCGAGCAGTACTTC. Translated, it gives CASSPQGTRAEQYF.

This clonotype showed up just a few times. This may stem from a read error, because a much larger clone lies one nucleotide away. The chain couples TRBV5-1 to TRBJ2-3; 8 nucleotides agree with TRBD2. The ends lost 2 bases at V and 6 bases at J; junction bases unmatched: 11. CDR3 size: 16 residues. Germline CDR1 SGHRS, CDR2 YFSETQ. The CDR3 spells CASSFGQRGFSDTQYF. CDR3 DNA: TGCGCCAGCAGCTTTGGCCAGCGGGGGTTCTCGGATACGCAGTATTTT.

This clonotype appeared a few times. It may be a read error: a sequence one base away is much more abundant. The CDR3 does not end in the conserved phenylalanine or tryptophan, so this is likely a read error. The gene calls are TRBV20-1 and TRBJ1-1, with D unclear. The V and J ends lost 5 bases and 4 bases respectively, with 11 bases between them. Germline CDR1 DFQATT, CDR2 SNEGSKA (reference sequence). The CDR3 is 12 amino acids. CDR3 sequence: CSALRGLTEAFS. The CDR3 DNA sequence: TGCAGTGCTTTGAGAGGACTCACTGAAGCTTTCTCT.

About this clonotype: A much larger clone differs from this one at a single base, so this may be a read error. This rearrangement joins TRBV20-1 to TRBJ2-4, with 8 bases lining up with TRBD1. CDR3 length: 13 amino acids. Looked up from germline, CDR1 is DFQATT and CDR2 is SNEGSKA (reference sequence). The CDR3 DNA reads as TGCAGAGTCCCCAGGGGGCTGGAGGACATTCAGTACTTC. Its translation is CRVPRGLEDIQYF.

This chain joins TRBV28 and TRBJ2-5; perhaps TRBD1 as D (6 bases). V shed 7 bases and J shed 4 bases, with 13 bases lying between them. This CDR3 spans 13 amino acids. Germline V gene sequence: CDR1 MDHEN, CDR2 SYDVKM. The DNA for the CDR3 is TGTGCCAGCAATGGGCAGGACAGAGAGACCCAGTACTTC. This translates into CASNGQDRETQYF.

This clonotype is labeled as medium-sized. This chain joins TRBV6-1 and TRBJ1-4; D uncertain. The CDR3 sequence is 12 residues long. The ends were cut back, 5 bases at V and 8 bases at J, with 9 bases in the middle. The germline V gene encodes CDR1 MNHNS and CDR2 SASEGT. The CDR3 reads CASSYTAEKLFF. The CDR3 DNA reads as TGTGCCAGCAGTTACACGGCGGAAAAACTGTTTTTT.

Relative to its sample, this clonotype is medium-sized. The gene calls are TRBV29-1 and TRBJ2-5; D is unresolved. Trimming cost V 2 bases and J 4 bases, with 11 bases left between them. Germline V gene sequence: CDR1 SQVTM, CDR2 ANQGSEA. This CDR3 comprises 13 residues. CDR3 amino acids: CSVESSPRETQYF. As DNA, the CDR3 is TGCAGCGTTGAAAGTAGCCCTCGAGAGACCCAGTACTTC.

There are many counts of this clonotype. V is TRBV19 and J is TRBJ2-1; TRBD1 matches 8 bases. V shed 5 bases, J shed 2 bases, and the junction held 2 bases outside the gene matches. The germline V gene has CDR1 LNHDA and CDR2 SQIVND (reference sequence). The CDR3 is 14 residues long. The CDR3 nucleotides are TGTGCCAGTAGTTGGACAGGGCCCTACAATGAGCAGTTCTTC. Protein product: CASSWTGPYNEQFF.

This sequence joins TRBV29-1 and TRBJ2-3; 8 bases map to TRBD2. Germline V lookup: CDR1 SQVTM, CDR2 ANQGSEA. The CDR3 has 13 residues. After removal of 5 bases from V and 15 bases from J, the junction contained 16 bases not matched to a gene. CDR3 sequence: CSVTGAGGLRQYF. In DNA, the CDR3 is TGCAGCGTTACCGGCGCGGGAGGCCTAAGGCAATATTTT.

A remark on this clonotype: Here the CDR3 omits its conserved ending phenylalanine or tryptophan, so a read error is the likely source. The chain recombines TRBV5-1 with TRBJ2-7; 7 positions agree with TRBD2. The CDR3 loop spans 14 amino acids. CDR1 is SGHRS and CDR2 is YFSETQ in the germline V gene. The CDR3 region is CDSSLTAGSSEQYY. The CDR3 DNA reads TGCGACAGCAGCTTGACAGCGGGGAGCAGCGAGCAGTACTAC.

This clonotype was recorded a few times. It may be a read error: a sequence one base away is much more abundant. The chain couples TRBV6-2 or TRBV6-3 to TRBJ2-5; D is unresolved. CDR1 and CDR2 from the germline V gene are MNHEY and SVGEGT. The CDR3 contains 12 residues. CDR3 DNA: TGTGCCAGCGGTTATACCGATACGACCCAGTACTTC. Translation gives CASGYTDTTQYF.

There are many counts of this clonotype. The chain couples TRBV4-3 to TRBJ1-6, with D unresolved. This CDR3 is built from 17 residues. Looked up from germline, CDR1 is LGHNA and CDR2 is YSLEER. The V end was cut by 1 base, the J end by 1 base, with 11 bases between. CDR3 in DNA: TGCGCCAGCAGCCAAGGCCAGCTAGGGTCCTATAATTCACCCCTCCACTTT. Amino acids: CASSQGQLGSYNSPLHF.

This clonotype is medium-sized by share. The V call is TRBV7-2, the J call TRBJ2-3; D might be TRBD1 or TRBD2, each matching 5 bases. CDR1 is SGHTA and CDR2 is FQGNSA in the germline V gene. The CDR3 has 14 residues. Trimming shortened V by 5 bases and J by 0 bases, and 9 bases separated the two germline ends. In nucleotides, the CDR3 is TGTGCCAGCAGCCCGGGGCTAAGCACAGATACGCAGTATTTT. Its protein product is CASSPGLSTDTQYF.

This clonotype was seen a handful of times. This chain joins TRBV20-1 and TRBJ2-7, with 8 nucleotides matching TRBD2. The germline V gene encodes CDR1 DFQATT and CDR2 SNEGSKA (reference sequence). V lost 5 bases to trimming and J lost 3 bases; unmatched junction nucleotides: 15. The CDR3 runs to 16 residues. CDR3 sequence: CSAPVTSGRPLYEQYF. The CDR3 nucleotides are TGCAGTGCTCCCGTAACTAGCGGCCGGCCCCTCTACGAGCAGTACTTC.

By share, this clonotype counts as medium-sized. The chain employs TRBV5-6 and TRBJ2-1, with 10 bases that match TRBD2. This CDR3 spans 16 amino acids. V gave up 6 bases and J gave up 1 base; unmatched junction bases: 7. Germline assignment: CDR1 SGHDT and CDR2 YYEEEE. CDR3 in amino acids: CASTSYSGGSYNEQFF. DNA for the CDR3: TGTGCCAGCACCTCATATAGCGGGGGGTCCTACAATGAGCAGTTCTTC.